The 32 T cell receptor beta chains below were found in one sample sequenced in a study of cytomegalovirus exposure and HLA in healthy donors. The PCR used 60 Vbeta and 13 Jbeta primers. This table comes from immunoSEQ multiplex PCR, and its TCRdb copy is limited to in-frame clones, with some not included. The sample gives approximately 110,000 clones, roughly 69% of which show up once; just over 8% is in the top ten. Sequencing input: PBMCs. The receptors stem from a middle-aged woman in good health and CMV-seropositive.

The genes are TRBV6-5 and TRBJ1-2; no definite D call. V was trimmed by 5 bases and J by 3 bases, leaving 13 bases between them. There are 14 residues in the CDR3. CDR1 and CDR2 from the germline V gene are MNHEY and SVGAGI. Here the CDR3 reads CASSRMGVDYGYTF. The CDR3 DNA is TGTGCCAGCAGTCGTATGGGAGTCGACTATGGCTACACCTTC.

This chain joins TRBV6-5 and TRBJ2-3, with D possibly TRBD1 on 6 matching bases. There are 16 residues in the CDR3. With 0 bases removed from V and 11 bases from J, the gap between germline ends came to 21 bases. CDR1 MNHEY and CDR2 SVGAGI come from the germline V gene. This CDR3 is CASSYSILVGTKEQYF. The CDR3 DNA follows: TGTGCCAGCAGTTACTCGATATTAGTGGGGACAAAGGAGCAGTATTTT.

This clone occurred once. CDR3 coding DNA: TGTGCCATCAGTACTCAGGGTAACGAGCAGTACTTC. Translating gives CAISTQGNEQYF. The chain has TRBV10-3 and TRBJ2-7; D perhaps matches TRBD1 (5 bases). The CDR3 sequence is 12 residues long. Per germline, CDR1 ENHRY and CDR2 SYGVKD. Deletions cut 5 bases from V and 5 bases from J, with 10 bases between.

A few counts support this clone. The gene calls are TRBV7-6 and TRBJ2-5, with TRBD2 identical over 12 bases. Trimming removed 5 bases from V and 5 bases from J; junction bases left unmatched: 9. The CDR3 is 16 amino acids. CDR1 is SGHVS, CDR2 FNYEAQ, per germline. CDR3 DNA sequence: TGTGCCAGCAGCATTAGACTAGCGGGGGATAGGGAGACCCAGTACTTC. It translates to CASSIRLAGDRETQYF.

At least ten counts were recorded for this clone. The chain has TRBV7-9 and TRBJ1-1, with D uncertain. CDR1 and CDR2 from the germline V gene are SEHNR and FQNEAQ (reference sequence). The CDR3 loop spans 12 amino acids. Trimming removed 4 bases from V and 2 bases from J, with 5 bases in between. CDR3 residues: CASSYGNTEAFF. The CDR3 coding sequence is TGTGCCAGCAGCTACGGTAACACTGAAGCTTTCTTT.

The chain joins TRBV19 to TRBJ1-1; TRBD1 matches at 7 bases. The germline CDR1 and CDR2 sequences are LNHDA and SQIVND (reference sequence). Trimming cost V 2 bases and J 1 base; bases outside gene matches: 4. The CDR3 has 15 amino acids. This CDR3 reads CASSIINRGNTEAFF. CDR3 in DNA: TGTGCCAGTAGTATAATTAACAGGGGGAACACTGAAGCTTTCTTT.

The table lists this clone with a count of one. CDR3 in amino acids: CASDSGVIAKNIQYF. As DNA, the CDR3 is TGTGCCAGCGATTCGGGGGTCATAGCCAAAAACATTCAGTACTTC. The chain links TRBV2 to TRBJ2-4; the D gene is possibly TRBD2 (6 bases). Trimming cost V 8 bases and J 0 bases, with 14 bases left between them. This CDR3 region has 15 residues. CDR1 is SNHLY and CDR2 is FYNNEI in the germline V gene.

The chain employs TRBV14 and TRBJ2-1; D gene ambiguous. The CDR3 runs to 18 residues. Germline CDR1 is SGHDN and CDR2 is FVKESK. V was shortened by 0 bases and J by 0 bases, with 15 bases between the two germline ends. CDR3 sequence (DNA): TGTGCCAGCAGCCAAGATGGTTTTACGAGGAGCTCCTACAATGAGCAGTTCTTC. This translates into CASSQDGFTRSSYNEQFF.

J is TRBJ1-2 and V is TRBV7-2; 7 bases map to TRBD1. CDR1 and CDR2 (germline): SGHTA, FQGNSA. The CDR3 has 13 residues. V lost 2 bases, J lost 6 bases, and 3 bases stayed unmatched. For the CDR3, the DNA is TGTGCCAGCAGCTTAAGAGGGGGCCATGGCTACACCTTC. Its translation: CASSLRGGHGYTF. The variable domain in full, with the rest retrieved from reference TRBV7-2 and TRBJ1-2, is GAGVSQSPSNKVTEKGKDVELRCDPISGHTALYWYRQSLGQGLEFLIYFQGNSAPDKSGLPSDRFSAERTGGSVSTLTIQRTQQEDSAVYLCASSLRGGHGYTFGSGTRLTVV.

V and J are TRBV25-1 and TRBJ1-4; a weak D match, TRBD1 (6 bases). The CDR3 is made up of 16 amino acids. The ends were cut back, 2 bases at V and 10 bases at J, with 20 bases in the middle. CDR1 and CDR2 (germline): MGHDK, SYGVNS. In nucleotides, the CDR3 is TGTGCCAGCAGTGAAGGGGTTGTAGGGGGACGGGGAAAACTGTTTTTT. It specifies CASSEGVVGGRGKLFF.

The chain joins TRBV27 to TRBJ2-7, with D perhaps TRBD1 (5 bases). CDR1 is MNHEY, CDR2 SMNVEV, per germline (reference sequence). V shed 9 bases and J shed 3 bases, with 18 bases lying between them. The CDR3 has 14 residues. CDR3: CASKGHLSLYEQYF. Written as DNA, the CDR3 is TGTGCCAGTAAGGGGCACCTGTCCCTCTACGAGCAGTACTTC.

CDR3 nucleotide sequence: TGTGCCAGCAGCTCGGAGACAGGGGGGTGGAATGAGCAGTTCTTC. This encodes CASSSETGGWNEQFF. The chain has TRBV7-2 and TRBJ2-1, with 9 bases fitting TRBD1. The CDR3 has 15 residues. From germline, CDR1 is SGHTA and CDR2 FQGNSA. The V segment lost 4 bases and the J segment 7 bases; nucleotides outside the gene matches: 8. Full variable domain (missing parts from reference TRBV7-2 and TRBJ2-1): GAGVSQSPSNKVTEKGKDVELRCDPISGHTALYWYRQSLGQGLEFLIYFQGNSAPDKSGLPSDRFSAERTGGSVSTLTIQRTQQEDSAVYLCASSSETGGWNEQFFGPGTRLTVL.

The chain uses TRBV6-6 and TRBJ2-1; tentative D call: TRBD1 (6 bases). V lost 10 bases and J 6 bases, leaving 10 bases between the germline ends. CDR1 is MNHNY and CDR2 is SVGAGI in the germline V gene (reference sequence). The CDR3 loop spans 11 amino acids. The CDR3 DNA reads as TGTGCCACCCAAGGGGGCAATGAGCAGTTCTTC. This gives the protein CATQGGNEQFF.

The chain has TRBV9 and TRBJ2-3, with TRBD2 as a possible D gene (7 bases). Germline values: CDR1 SGDLS, CDR2 YYNGEE. V lost 0 bases to trimming and J lost 2 bases, with 13 bases between them. The CDR3 has 16 residues. In DNA form, the CDR3 reads TGTGCCAGCAGCGTAGTGAGCCGGGGGGCCACAGATACGCAGTATTTT. Protein product: CASSVVSRGATDTQYF.

This clone appeared a few times. The chain joins TRBV11-2 to TRBJ1-2; tentative D call: TRBD1 (6 bases). From germline, CDR1 is SGHAT and CDR2 FQNNGV. The CDR3 extends over 13 amino acids. Trimming cost V 4 bases and J 6 bases, with 12 bases left between them. This CDR3 is CASSSPGQHGYTF. The CDR3 DNA sequence: TGTGCCAGCAGCTCCCCCGGACAGCATGGCTACACCTTC.

V is TRBV7-2 and J is TRBJ1-5; the D is unclear. V lost 1 base to trimming and J lost 6 bases, with 13 bases between them. This CDR3 spans 15 amino acids. Germline CDR1 reads SGHTA; CDR2 reads FQGNSA. The CDR3 loop reads CASSLGATLGQPQHF. CDR3 in DNA: TGTGCCAGCAGCTTAGGCGCCACTCTAGGTCAGCCCCAGCATTTT. The variable domain in full, completed from reference TRBV7-2 and TRBJ1-5, reads GAGVSQSPSNKVTEKGKDVELRCDPISGHTALYWYRQSLGQGLEFLIYFQGNSAPDKSGLPSDRFSAERTGGSVSTLTIQRTQQEDSAVYLCASSLGATLGQPQHFGDGTRLSIL.

The V call is TRBV14, the J call TRBJ2-7; possibly TRBD2 for D (6 bases). The CDR3 is 13 amino acids. Germline V gene lookup returns CDR1 SGHDN and CDR2 FVKESK. V dropped 7 bases and J dropped 0 bases, with 10 bases sitting between them. CDR3 nucleotide sequence: TGTGCCAGCAATTGGGGGGACTCCTACGAGCAGTACTTC. This sequence encodes CASNWGDSYEQYF.

The V call is TRBV7-6, the J call TRBJ2-7; TRBD1 is a possible D gene (6 bases). Germline V gives CDR1 SGHVS, CDR2 FNYEAQ. Trimming pared 1 base from V and 0 bases from J, leaving 10 bases between. This CDR3 is 15 amino acids long. The CDR3 bases are TGTGCCAGCAGCTTAGGTGGGACACTCTCCTACGAGCAGTACTTC. Protein product: CASSLGGTLSYEQYF. Complete variable domain (other parts from reference TRBV7-6 and TRBJ2-7): GAGVSQSPRYKVTKRGQDVALRCDPISGHVSLYWYRQALGQGPEFLTYFNYEAQQDKSGLPNDRFSAERPEGSISTLTIQRTEQRDSAMYRCASSLGGTLSYEQYFGPGTRLTVT.

The chain combines TRBV11-2 with TRBJ1-1; D is unclear. The CDR3 totals 15 residues. The germline CDR1 and CDR2 sequences are SGHAT and FQNNGV. V shed 1 base and J shed 4 bases, with 13 bases lying between them. CDR3 residues: CASSLVAVGSTEAFF. The CDR3 DNA reads TGTGCCAGCAGCTTAGTCGCAGTCGGGAGCACTGAAGCTTTCTTT.

The rearrangement joins TRBV9 to TRBJ2-1; TRBD2 is a possible D gene (6 bases). The CDR3 has 15 amino acids. Germline CDR1 SGDLS, CDR2 YYNGEE. V was pared by 3 bases and J by 7 bases, with 17 bases between. The CDR3 spells CASSARSGGDNEQFF. The DNA of the CDR3 is TGTGCCAGCAGCGCCCGGTCCGGAGGGGATAATGAGCAGTTCTTC.

This clone was detected a few times. The gene calls are TRBV7-9 and TRBJ2-7; 8 nucleotides line up with TRBD1. This CDR3 has 14 amino acids. CDR1 is SEHNR and CDR2 is FQNEAQ in the germline V gene (reference sequence). Germline trimming cut 6 bases from V and 3 bases from J; bases unmatched to any gene: 7. As DNA, the CDR3 is TGTGCCAGCAGTGGAGGACAGGGCCACTACGAGCAGTACTTC. Amino acids: CASSGGQGHYEQYF.

This clone was recorded a few times. The V gene is TRBV6-5, the J gene TRBJ2-5; weak D call: TRBD2 (6 bases). The V gene's germline CDR1 is MNHEY and CDR2 SVGAGI. The germline V and J ends were trimmed by 5 bases and 2 bases, with 12 bases remaining between them. The CDR3 runs to 14 residues. The CDR3 nucleotides read TGTGCCAGCAGTCCCCGGGACTCTCAAGAGACCCAGTACTTC. It translates to CASSPRDSQETQYF.

CDR3 bases: TGTGCCAGTGGAGGCCTGAGGACTGAAGCTTTCTTT. Translating gives CASGGLRTEAFF. This chain links TRBV7-2 with TRBJ1-1; D not certain. V was trimmed by 9 bases and J by 5 bases, leaving 13 bases between them. The germline V gene has CDR1 SGHTA and CDR2 FQGNSA. This CDR3 contains 12 residues.

The chain couples TRBV9 to TRBJ1-6, with D unclear. Trimming left V 4 bases short and J 0 bases short, with 8 bases between. This CDR3 spans 15 amino acids. In germline, CDR1 is SGDLS, CDR2 YYNGEE. DNA for the CDR3: TGTGCCAGCAGCCAACGGAGCTCCTATAATTCACCCCTCCACTTT. Amino acids: CASSQRSSYNSPLHF.

The rearrangement joins TRBV6-1 to TRBJ1-2; 9 positions agree with TRBD1. CDR1 and CDR2 (germline): MNHNS, SASEGT. V lost 6 bases, J lost 6 bases, and 5 bases stayed unmatched. The CDR3 has 13 residues. CDR3 DNA: TGTGCCAGCAGCGGACAGGGGAGGCATGGCTACACCTTC. Protein product: CASSGQGRHGYTF.

V usage is TRBV10-3 and J usage is TRBJ1-2; D is uncertain. This CDR3 has 12 amino acids. The germline V gene encodes CDR1 ENHRY and CDR2 SYGVKD. Trimming shortened V by 2 bases and J by 8 bases, and 9 bases separated the two germline ends. CDR3: CAISEVPEGYTF. Written as DNA, the CDR3 is TGTGCCATCAGTGAGGTCCCCGAGGGCTACACCTTC.

The chain carries TRBV11-2 and TRBJ1-4; TRBD1 agrees at 7 bases. Germline CDR1 SGHAT, CDR2 FQNNGV. This CDR3 has 16 residues. V shed 2 bases and J 8 bases; nucleotides not matched to a gene: 11. The CDR3 DNA is TGTGCCAGCAGCTTAAGCCTACAGGGGCAGAGGGAAAAACTGTTTTTT. Protein product: CASSLSLQGQREKLFF. The full variable domain, with the rest looked up from reference TRBV11-2 and TRBJ1-4, is EAGVAQSPRYKIIEKRQSVAFWCNPISGHATLYWYQQILGQGPKLLIQFQNNGVVDDSQLPKDRFSAERLKGVDSTLKIQPAKLEDSAVYLCASSLSLQGQREKLFFGSGTQLSVL.

This clone was seen only once. CDR3 residues: CASSLGQGGGELFF. The DNA of the CDR3 is TGTGCCAGCTCACTCGGACAGGGCGGCGGGGAGCTGTTTTTT. The chain combines TRBV18 with TRBJ2-2; 8 bases match TRBD1. CDR3 length: 14 residues. The germline V gene has CDR1 KGHSH and CDR2 LQKENI. V trimming: 4 bases; J trimming: 7 bases; junction bases outside the gene matches: 5.

The V gene is TRBV5-1, the J gene TRBJ1-6, with 7 bases fitting TRBD1. CDR1 and CDR2 from the germline V gene are SGHRS and YFSETQ. This CDR3 spans 15 amino acids. V shed 4 bases, J shed 7 bases, and the junction held 8 bases outside the gene matches. The CDR3 sequence: CASSAIPGQNSPLHF. The CDR3 DNA reads TGCGCCAGCAGCGCAATACCGGGACAGAATTCACCCCTCCACTTT.

V and J are TRBV4-2 and TRBJ1-1; 7 bases agree with TRBD1. V dropped 2 bases and J dropped 3; count of bases not matched to a gene: 6. CDR1 is LGHNA and CDR2 is YNFKEQ in the germline V gene. The CDR3 extends over 15 amino acids. The CDR3, as DNA: TGTGCCAGCAGCCAAACAGGGGCTGAGGACACTGAAGCTTTCTTT. This translates into CASSQTGAEDTEAFF.

This rearrangement joins TRBV29-1 to TRBJ2-1, with 8 bases that match TRBD2. The germline gives CDR1 SQVTM, CDR2 ANQGSEA. V gave up 8 bases and J gave up 7 bases; unmatched junction bases: 13. The CDR3 is 14 amino acids. The DNA for the CDR3 is TGCAGCTCGAGCGGGGGTAGCGGGGTGAATGAGCAGTTCTTC. Amino acids: CSSSGGSGVNEQFF.

This clone showed up just a few times. V gene TRBV9 combines with J gene TRBJ2-2; 11 bases line up with TRBD1. CDR3 length: 15 residues. Looked up from germline, CDR1 is SGDLS and CDR2 is YYNGEE. V lost 4 bases to trimming and J lost 3 bases; unmatched junction nucleotides: 2. CDR3 residues: CASSRDRGDTGELFF. In DNA, the CDR3 is TGTGCCAGCAGCCGGGACAGGGGGGACACCGGGGAGCTGTTTTTT.